Listed below are T cell receptor beta chains from one sample, sequenced in a study of cytotoxic CD8 clonotypes in ibrutinib-treated CLL. Profiled with immunoSEQ multiplex PCR; TCRdb holds only in-frame clones, not every one. The sample carries some 300,000 clones, about 80% recorded once. Sequencing used PBMCs, obtained before ibrutinib treatment. The origin of the receptors is a human donor with chronic lymphocytic leukemia. CDR3s include the opening cysteine and the closing phenylalanine or tryptophan. Fields, in order: D gene, V gene, J gene, clone size, CDR3 length, CDR3 protein, CDR3 DNA. A D gene is named only where the DNA matches it firmly. Clone size appears in some rows only: once, few, many, or a class for an expanded clone.

>NA|TRBV6-5|TRBJ1-5|few|13
CASSYSRGQPQHF
TGTGCCAGCAGTTACTCAAGGGGGCAGCCCCAGCATTTT
>TRBD2|TRBV9|TRBJ2-1|NA|14
CASSLAGDSLEQFF
TGTGCCAGCTCTCTGGCGGGAGATAGTTTAGAGCAGTTCTTC
>NA|TRBV28|TRBJ1-4|NA|12
CATNRGGEKLFF
TGTGCCACCAATCGGGGAGGGGAAAAACTGTTTTTT
>TRBD1|TRBV11-3|TRBJ2-7|NA|16
CASSLEGGQVLSEQYF
TGTGCCAGCAGCTTAGAAGGAGGACAGGTTCTAAGCGAGCAGTACTTC
>NA|TRBV7-8|TRBJ2-7|NA|14
CASSPVGALYEQYF
TGTGCCAGCAGCCCCGTCGGTGCCCTCTACGAGCAGTACTTC
>TRBD1|TRBV28|TRBJ1-2|few|16
CASSPPGRGGTGGYTF
TGTGCCAGCAGTCCCCCCGGTAGAGGGGGCACCGGAGGCTACACCTTC
>NA|TRBV7-2|TRBJ1-4|few|14
CASSLRLSNEKLFF
TGTGCCAGCAGCTTAAGGCTCTCAAATGAAAAACTGTTTTTT
>NA|TRBV11-2|TRBJ2-7|NA|15
CASSSQRGMTYEQYF
TGTGCCAGCAGCTCGCAAAGGGGAATGACCTACGAGCAGTACTTC
>NA|TRBV5-6|TRBJ2-5|once|13
CASSPHSWRTQYF
TGTGCCAGCAGCCCGCACTCGTGGCGGACCCAGTACTTC
>NA|TRBV6-6|TRBJ2-1|NA|15
CASSYGQSSYNEQFF
TGTGCCAGCAGTTACGGGCAGAGCTCCTACAATGAGCAGTTCTTC
>NA|TRBV6-4|TRBJ2-1|NA|16
CASSVQGWGSDDEQFF
TGTGCCAGCAGTGTCCAGGGATGGGGTAGCGACGATGAGCAGTTCTTC
>NA|TRBV6-6|TRBJ1-2|NA|12
CASSYSQSGYTF
TGTGCCAGCAGTTACTCACAGAGTGGCTACACCTTC
>TRBD1|TRBV5-1|TRBJ1-4|few|14
CASSIGTGNEKLFF
TGCGCCAGCAGCATAGGGACAGGGAATGAAAAACTGTTTTTT
>NA|TRBV5-4|TRBJ2-7|NA|13
CASSVGGTYEQYF
TGTGCCAGCAGTGTCGGAGGGACCTACGAGCAGTACTTC
>TRBD2|TRBV28|TRBJ2-7|NA|16
CASSPGLAGGRGEQYF
TGTGCCAGCAGTCCTGGACTAGCGGGAGGACGGGGCGAGCAGTACTTC
>NA|TRBV15|TRBJ2-7|NA|14
CATSREGWGAEQYF
TGTGCCACCAGCAGGGAGGGATGGGGTGCGGAGCAGTACTTC
>NA|TRBV6-1|TRBJ2-7|NA|15
CASRPGSGRSYEQYF
TGTGCCAGCAGACCAGGTTCGGGGCGCTCCTACGAGCAGTACTTC
>TRBD1|TRBV4-1|TRBJ2-7|NA|15
CASSQGVTGAYEQYF
TGCGCCAGCAGCCAAGGTGTGACAGGGGCCTACGAGCAGTACTTC
>NA|TRBV4-3|TRBJ2-5|NA|14
CASSQTRYQETQYF
TGCGCCAGCAGCCAGACACGGTACCAAGAGACCCAGTACTTC
>NA|TRBV7-9|TRBJ2-7|NA|15
CASSHGGLGAYEQYF
TGTGCCAGCAGCCACGGGGGGCTAGGGGCCTACGAGCAGTACTTC
>NA|TRBV5-4|TRBJ2-3|NA|14
CASSFPTSTDTQYF
TGTGCCAGCAGCTTTCCAACTAGCACAGATACGCAGTATTTT
>TRBD2|TRBV7-9|TRBJ2-7|NA|12
CASRAGAGEQYF
TGTGCCAGTAGAGCGGGAGCAGGCGAGCAGTACTTC
>NA|TRBV6-5|TRBJ2-1|NA|15
CASSYSGGTNNEQFF
TGTGCCAGCAGTTACTCGGGAGGAACCAACAATGAGCAGTTCTTC
>NA|TRBV2|TRBJ2-7|NA|13
CASSVLGFYEQYF
TGTGCCAGCAGTGTTTTGGGATTCTACGAGCAGTACTTC
>NA|TRBV5-1|TRBJ2-1|NA|14
CASRRDSVSGEQFF
TGCGCCAGCAGACGCGACTCCGTCTCGGGTGAGCAGTTCTTC
>TRBD2|TRBV19|TRBJ2-1|few|16
CASSASGSQFNNEQFF
TGTGCCAGTAGTGCTAGCGGGAGCCAGTTTAATAATGAGCAGTTCTTC
>TRBD1|TRBV11-2|TRBJ2-1|NA|15
CASSFNRGTGNEQFF
TGTGCCAGCAGCTTCAACAGGGGAACGGGGAATGAGCAGTTCTTC
>TRBD1|TRBV7-9|TRBJ2-7|few|12
CASSLGQREQYF
TGTGCCAGCAGCTTGGGACAGCGCGAGCAGTACTTC
>NA|TRBV29-1|TRBJ2-6|NA|13
CSGADSGANVLTF
TGCAGCGGTGCCGACTCTGGGGCCAACGTCCTGACTTTC
>TRBD1|TRBV4-1|TRBJ2-5|NA|15
CASSQGDRDLETQYF
TGCGCCAGCAGCCAAGGGGACAGGGATTTGGAGACCCAGTACTTC
>TRBD1|TRBV13|TRBJ2-1|NA|14
CASSLATGVDEQFF
TGTGCCAGCAGCTTAGCTACAGGGGTCGATGAGCAGTTCTTC
>TRBD2|TRBV5-1|TRBJ2-3|NA|18
CASSLGTIAGGTADTQYF
TGCGCCAGCAGCTTGGGAACAATAGCGGGAGGCACTGCAGATACGCAGTATTTT
>NA|TRBV7-9|TRBJ2-7|NA|14
CASSASGSSYEQYF
TGTGCCAGCAGCGCGTCCGGGTCCTCCTACGAGCAGTACTTC
>NA|TRBV28|TRBJ1-4|once|14
CASSQAGIGEKLFF
TGTGCCAGCAGCCAGGCCGGGATAGGAGAAAAACTGTTTTTT
>TRBD2|TRBV10-3|TRBJ2-3|once|13
CAIKDGRADTQYF
TGTGCCATCAAAGACGGGAGGGCAGATACGCAGTATTTT
>TRBD2|TRBV30|TRBJ2-1|NA|14
CASQNLAAYNEQFF
TGTGCCTCTCAAAACCTAGCGGCGTACAATGAGCAGTTCTTC
>NA|TRBV6-1|TRBJ1-5|NA|15
CASSGRHLQDQPQHF
TGTGCCAGCAGTGGACGACACTTACAAGATCAGCCCCAGCATTTT
>TRBD1|TRBV9|TRBJ2-5|NA|15
CASSVYRGLRETQYF
TGTGCCAGCAGCGTTTACAGGGGTTTAAGGGAGACCCAGTACTTC
>TRBD2|TRBV4-2|TRBJ2-7|NA|15
CASEERTSGYYEQYF
TGTGCCAGCGAAGAGAGAACTAGCGGTTACTACGAGCAGTACTTC
>TRBD1|TRBV11-3|TRBJ2-3|NA|15
CASSRDRASTDTQYF
TGTGCCAGCAGCCGGGACAGGGCTAGCACAGATACGCAGTATTTT
>TRBD1|TRBV5-1|TRBJ2-5|NA|15
CASSLVGQVGETQYF
TGCGCCAGCAGCTTGGTGGGACAGGTAGGGGAGACCCAGTACTTC
>NA|TRBV29-1|TRBJ1-2|NA|14
CSVEAESGYFGYTF
TGCAGCGTTGAAGCCGAATCAGGTTACTTTGGCTACACCTTC
>NA|TRBV7-8|TRBJ1-5|few|15
CASSLATYGNQPQHF
TGTGCCAGCAGCTTAGCGACCTATGGGAATCAGCCCCAGCATTTT
>TRBD2|TRBV10-2|TRBJ2-3|NA|15
CASSASGRAPDTQYF
TGCGCCAGCAGTGCCAGCGGGAGGGCCCCAGATACGCAGTATTTT
>TRBD1|TRBV18|TRBJ2-5|NA|15
CASSPPTGIKETQYF
TGTGCCAGCTCACCACCGACAGGGATTAAAGAGACCCAGTACTTC
>NA|TRBV5-1|TRBJ2-2|NA|14
CASRAQGGTGELFF
TGCGCCAGCAGAGCACAGGGTGGCACCGGGGAGCTGTTTTTT
>NA|TRBV7-9|TRBJ2-7|NA|16
CASSPLGGGLSYEQYF
TGTGCCAGCAGTCCCCTTGGGGGGGGCCTCAGCTACGAGCAGTACTTC
>NA|TRBV9|TRBJ2-2|NA|15
CASSVDAGLSGELFF
TGTGCCAGCAGCGTAGACGCAGGACTTTCTGGGGAGCTGTTTTTT
>NA|TRBV7-2|TRBJ2-7|NA|11
CASSLTLKQYF
TGTGCCAGCAGCTTAACCCTGAAGCAGTACTTC
>TRBD2|TRBV11-2|TRBJ2-1|NA|15
CASSLDSGEFREQFF
TGTGCCAGCAGCTTAGATAGCGGGGAGTTTCGTGAGCAGTTCTTC
>NA|TRBV7-9|TRBJ2-2|NA|13
CATAGQNTGELFF
TGTGCCACCGCGGGACAGAACACCGGGGAGCTGTTTTTT
>NA|TRBV5-1|TRBJ1-2|NA|14
CASSLDQGNYGYTF
TGCGCCAGCAGCTTGGACCAGGGCAACTATGGCTACACCTTC
>TRBD2|TRBV7-9|TRBJ2-1|NA|15
CASSPQRELDNEQFF
TGTGCCAGCAGCCCCCAGCGGGAACTCGACAATGAGCAGTTCTTC
>NA|TRBV7-6|TRBJ1-3|NA|14
CASSTGLSGNTIYF
TGTGCCAGCTCAACGGGCCTCTCTGGAAACACCATATATTTT